The 16 T cell receptor beta chains below come from one sample, sequenced in a study of T-cell memory formation after mild COVID-19. TCRdb recomputed calls from the 5' RACE reads with MiXCR, one row per CDR3 protein. The table has roughly 450,000 distinct CDR3 sequences, 15% to 20% seen once; the top ten hold more than 9%. Sequenced input: PBMCs or a T cell subset sorted from them (not recorded which). The receptors here all came from an adult woman who had mild COVID-19 (a few samples of this study predate the infection). Cell type and time point are not known.

This clonotype came up a few times. This chain connects TRBV4-1 to TRBJ2-2; D ambiguous. Germline-derived CDR1 and CDR2 are MGHRA and YSYEKL. The CDR3 sequence is 16 residues long. V lost 1 base and J lost 7, with 16 bases in between. The CDR3 DNA follows: TGCGCCAGCAGCCAAGCCCCTAGGACCAGAATCGGGGAGCTGTTTTTT. It specifies CASSQAPRTRIGELFF.

This clonotype was counted only a few times. The chain has TRBV12-3 or TRBV12-4 and TRBJ2-2, with D unclear. CDR3 length: 13 amino acids. V dropped 6 bases and J dropped 7 bases, with 12 bases sitting between them. CDR3 DNA: TGTGCCAGCAGGGAAATGACCAACGGGGAGCTGTTTTTT. Amino acids: CASREMTNGELFF.

This sequence joins TRBV19 and TRBJ1-1, with a tentative D call TRBD1 (5 bases). Per the germline V gene, CDR1 is LNHDA and CDR2 is SQIVND (reference sequence). V shed 5 bases and J shed 0 bases, with 10 bases lying between them. The CDR3 contains 14 residues. The CDR3 is CASSWGGVNTEAFF. CDR3 nucleotide sequence: TGTGCCAGTAGTTGGGGAGGGGTGAACACTGAAGCTTTCTTT.

This clonotype has just a few counts. The CDR3 protein is CSVGAGSGNTIYF. CDR3 DNA: TGCAGCGTTGGTGCAGGCTCTGGAAACACCATATATTTT. V and J are TRBV29-1 and TRBJ1-3; no clear D. The CDR3 consists of 13 residues. Germline V lookup: CDR1 SQVTM, CDR2 ANQGSEA. V was shortened by 4 bases and J by 0 bases, with 7 bases between the two germline ends. Supplemented by reference TRBV29-1 and TRBJ1-3, the full variable domain reads SAVISQKPSRDICQRGTSLTIQCQVDSQVTMMFWYRQQPGQSLTLIATANQGSEATYESGFVIDKFPISRPNLTFSTLTVSNMSPEDSSIYLCSVGAGSGNTIYFGEGSWLTVV.

As regards this clonotype: One base away lies a much larger clone, so this may be a sequencing read error. The chain employs TRBV7-2 and TRBJ2-1; a weak D match, TRBD2 (6 bases). The germline V gene encodes CDR1 SGHTA and CDR2 FQGNSA. The CDR3 contains 14 residues. The CDR3 spells CASRLDYVGYEQFF. CDR3 bases: TGTGCCAGCCGCTTGGACTACGTAGGGTATGAGCAGTTCTTC.

This clonotype was counted only a few times. This chain connects TRBV20-1 to TRBJ2-7, with no clear D. The length of the CDR3 is 13 residues. V lost 0 bases, J lost 2 bases, and 8 bases lay in between. The germline CDR1 and CDR2 sequences are DFQATT and SNEGSKA (reference sequence). The CDR3 here is CSARDGFTYEQYF. Here the CDR3 DNA reads TGCAGTGCTAGAGACGGATTTACCTACGAGCAGTACTTC.

This clonotype has a count of ten or more. J is TRBJ2-3 and V is TRBV25-1; D is undetermined. V dropped 1 base and J dropped 1 base, with 6 bases sitting between them. Germline V gives CDR1 MGHDK, CDR2 SYGVNS. The CDR3 has 14 residues. CDR3 amino acids: CASSESRGTDTQYF. In DNA, the CDR3 is TGTGCCAGCAGTGAATCTAGGGGCACAGATACGCAGTATTTT.

This clonotype was seen a handful of times. V and J are TRBV2 and TRBJ2-6, with D perhaps matching TRBD1 (5 bases). The CDR3 is 17 amino acids. The germline V gene encodes CDR1 SNHLY and CDR2 FYNNEI. The V end lost 2 bases, the J end lost 2 bases, and 13 bases lay between the germline ends. The CDR3, as DNA: TGTGCCAGCAGTGAACAGGGCGTGGGCCCTGGGGCCAACGTCCTGACTTTC. Translation gives CASSEQGVGPGANVLTF.

This clonotype was found a few times. The chain employs TRBV7-6 and TRBJ2-5, with 10 bases fitting TRBD1. CDR1 SGHVS and CDR2 FNYEAQ come from the germline V gene. The length of the CDR3 is 15 residues. J gave up 9 bases and V 5 bases, and 12 bases lay outside the gene matches. Here the CDR3 DNA reads TGTGCCAGCAGCCCGACCGGGACAGGGGTTAGGGCCCAGTACTTC. Translation gives CASSPTGTGVRAQYF.

This clonotype was observed a few times. The V and J genes are TRBV24-1 and TRBJ2-7, with D unresolved. The ends were cut back, 6 bases at V and 0 bases at J, with 5 bases in the middle. The CDR3 is made up of 12 amino acids. The germline V gene encodes CDR1 KGHDR and CDR2 SFDVKD. The CDR3 reads CATSPRSYEQYF. The CDR3, as DNA: TGTGCCACCAGTCCCCGCTCCTACGAGCAGTACTTC.

This clonotype was counted many times. This chain connects TRBV7-3 to TRBJ2-1; no clear D gene. CDR3 size: 16 residues. Deletions cut 3 bases from V and 0 bases from J, with 12 bases between. CDR1 and CDR2 from the germline V gene are SGHTA and FQGTGA. CDR3 residues: CASSLVGTSSYNEQFF. CDR3 nucleotide sequence: TGTGCCAGCAGCTTGGTGGGAACGAGCTCCTACAATGAGCAGTTCTTC. Together with reference TRBV7-3 and TRBJ2-1, the CDR3 gives the full variable domain: GAGVSQTPSNKVTEKGKYVELRCDPISGHTALYWYRQSLGQGPEFLIYFQGTGAADDSGLPNDRFFAVRPEGSVSTLKIQRTERGDSAVYLCASSLVGTSSYNEQFFGPGTRLTVL.

The rearrangement joins TRBV29-1 to TRBJ2-1; D possibly corresponds to TRBD2 (6 bases). Germline V gene lookup returns CDR1 SQVTM and CDR2 ANQGSEA. This CDR3 region has 14 residues. The V end lost 5 bases, the J end lost 1 base, and 12 bases lay between the germline ends. The CDR3 nucleotides read TGCAGCGTTCGCGGAGGAGGGTCCTACAATGAGCAGTTCTTC. It codes for CSVRGGGSYNEQFF.

The rearrangement links TRBV15 to TRBJ2-7, with no clear D. Germline V gene sequence: CDR1 LNHNV, CDR2 YYDKDF (reference sequence). Trimming removed 0 bases from V and 3 bases from J, with 6 bases in between. This CDR3 comprises 13 residues. CDR3 sequence reads: CATSRDSDYEQYF. The CDR3, as DNA: TGTGCCACCAGCAGAGATAGTGACTACGAGCAGTACTTC.

This clonotype was counted only a few times. The V gene is TRBV7-9, the J gene TRBJ2-7; D is perhaps TRBD1 (6 bases). The CDR3 runs to 16 residues. The germline V gene has CDR1 SEHNR and CDR2 FQNEAQ (reference sequence). V lost 3 bases and J 3 bases, leaving 18 bases between the germline ends. CDR3 bases: TGTGCCAGCAGCTTGGTCGGATCAGGGGCTTTCTACGAGCAGTACTTC. Translating it yields CASSLVGSGAFYEQYF.

At least ten counts were recorded for this clonotype. V usage is TRBV5-5 and J usage is TRBJ2-1; D is unclear. The CDR3 covers 15 residues. CDR1 is SGHKS and CDR2 is YYEKEE in the germline V gene (reference sequence). Trimming shortened V by 0 bases and J by 8 bases, and 15 bases separated the two germline ends. The CDR3 reads CASSLVVGPQYEQFF. DNA for the CDR3: TGTGCCAGCAGCTTGGTCGTGGGCCCCCAGTATGAGCAGTTCTTC.

This clonotype appeared many times. This chain uses TRBV7-9 with TRBJ2-5; 11 positions agree with TRBD2. Germline V gene data show CDR1 as SEHNR and CDR2 as FQNEAQ (reference sequence). This CDR3 has 15 residues. V was clipped by 0 bases and J by 5 bases; unmatched bases: 2. The CDR3 DNA reads TGTGCCAGCAGCTTAGCGACTAGCGGGAAGGAGACCCAGTACTTC. Translated: CASSLATSGKETQYF.